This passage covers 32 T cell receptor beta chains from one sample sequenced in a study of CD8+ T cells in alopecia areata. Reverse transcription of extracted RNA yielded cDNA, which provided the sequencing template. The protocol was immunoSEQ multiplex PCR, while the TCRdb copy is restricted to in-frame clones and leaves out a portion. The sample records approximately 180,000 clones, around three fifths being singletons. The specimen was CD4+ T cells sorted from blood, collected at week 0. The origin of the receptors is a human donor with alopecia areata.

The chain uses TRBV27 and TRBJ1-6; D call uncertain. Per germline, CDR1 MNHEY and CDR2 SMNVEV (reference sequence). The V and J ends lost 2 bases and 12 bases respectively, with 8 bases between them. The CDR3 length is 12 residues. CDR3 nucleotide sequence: TGTGCCAGCAGTTTACCGGGGTTACCCCTCCACTTT. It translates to CASSLPGLPLHF.

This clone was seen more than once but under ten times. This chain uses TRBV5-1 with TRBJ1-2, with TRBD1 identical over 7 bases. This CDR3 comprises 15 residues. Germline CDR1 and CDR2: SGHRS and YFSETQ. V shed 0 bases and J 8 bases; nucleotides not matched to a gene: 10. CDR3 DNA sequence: TGCGCCAGCAGCTTGGAAGGGGGCGCCGCGGGAGGCTACACCTTC. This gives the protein CASSLEGGAAGGYTF.

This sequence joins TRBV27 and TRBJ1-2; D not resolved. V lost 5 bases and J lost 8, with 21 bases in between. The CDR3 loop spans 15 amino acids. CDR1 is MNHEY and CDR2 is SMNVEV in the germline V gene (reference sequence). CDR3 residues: CASSRSLTSPKGYTF. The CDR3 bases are TGTGCCAGCAGTCGGAGCCTCACGTCACCAAAAGGCTACACCTTC.

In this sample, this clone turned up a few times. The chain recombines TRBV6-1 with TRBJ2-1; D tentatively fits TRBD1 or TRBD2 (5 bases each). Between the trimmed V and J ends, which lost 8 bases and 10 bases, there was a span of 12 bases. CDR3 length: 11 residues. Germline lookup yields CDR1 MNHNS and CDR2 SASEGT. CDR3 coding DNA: TGTGCCAGCCCCAGGGACGGAGAGCAGTTCTTC. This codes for CASPRDGEQFF.

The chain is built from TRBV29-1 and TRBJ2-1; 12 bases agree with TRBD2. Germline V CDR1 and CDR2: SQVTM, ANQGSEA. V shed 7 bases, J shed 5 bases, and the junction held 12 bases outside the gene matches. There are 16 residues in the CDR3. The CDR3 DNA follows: TGCAGCGCCATTGCTGCTAGCGGGGGGGCCAACAATGAGCAGTTCTTC. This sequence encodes CSAIAASGGANNEQFF.

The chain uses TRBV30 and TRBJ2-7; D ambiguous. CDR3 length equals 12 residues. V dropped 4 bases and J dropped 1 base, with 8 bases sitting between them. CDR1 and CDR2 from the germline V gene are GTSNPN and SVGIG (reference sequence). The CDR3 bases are TGTGCCTGGAATGGTCAGTCCTACGAGCAGTACTTC. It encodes CAWNGQSYEQYF.

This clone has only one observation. DNA for the CDR3: TGTGCCAGCAGAGCCCGGGGTTCGCGTGGCTACACCTTC. Translated, it gives CASRARGSRGYTF. The chain has TRBV6-5 and TRBJ1-2; D not resolved. Trimming left V 6 bases short and J 7 bases short, with 15 bases between. The CDR3 totals 13 residues. Germline values: CDR1 MNHEY, CDR2 SVGAGI.

CDR3 coding DNA: TGTGCCAGCAGTTACGTGGCAGGGCGTTTAAACTCACCCCTCCACTTT. Translation: CASSYVAGRLNSPLHF. This chain connects TRBV6-6 to TRBJ1-6, with TRBD1 as a possible D gene (5 bases). Germline CDR1 and CDR2: MNHNY and SVGAGI (reference sequence). Trimming took 2 bases from V and 10 from J, leaving 18 bases between them. The CDR3 contains 16 residues.

The DNA of the CDR3 is TGCGCCAGCAGCAGAGCCCCGGAGGTCCAAGAGACCCAGTACTTC. Residues: CASSRAPEVQETQYF. V is TRBV4-1 and J is TRBJ2-5; D possibly corresponds to TRBD2 (5 bases). The V gene lost 5 bases and the J gene lost 1 base, with 14 bases spanning the gap. Per the germline V gene, CDR1 is MGHRA and CDR2 is YSYEKL. The CDR3 is 15 residues long.

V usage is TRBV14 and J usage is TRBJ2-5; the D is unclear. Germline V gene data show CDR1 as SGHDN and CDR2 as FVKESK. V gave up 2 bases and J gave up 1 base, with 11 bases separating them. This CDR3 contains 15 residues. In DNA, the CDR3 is TGTGCCAGCAGCCAAAGTTGGGGAAGCCAAGAGACCCAGTACTTC. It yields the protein CASSQSWGSQETQYF.

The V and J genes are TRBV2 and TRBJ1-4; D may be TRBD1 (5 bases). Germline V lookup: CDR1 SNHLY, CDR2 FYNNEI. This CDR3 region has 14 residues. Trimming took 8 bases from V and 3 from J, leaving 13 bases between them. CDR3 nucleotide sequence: TGTGCCAGCGTGCGGATGGGGGCTAATGAAAAACTGTTTTTT. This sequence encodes CASVRMGANEKLFF.

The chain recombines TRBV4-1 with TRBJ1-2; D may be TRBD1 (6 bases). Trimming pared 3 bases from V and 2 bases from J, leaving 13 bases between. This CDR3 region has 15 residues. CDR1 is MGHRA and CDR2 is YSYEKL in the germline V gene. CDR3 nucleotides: TGCGCCAGCAGCCAGAGCACAGGGTTCAACTATGGCTACACCTTC. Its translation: CASSQSTGFNYGYTF.

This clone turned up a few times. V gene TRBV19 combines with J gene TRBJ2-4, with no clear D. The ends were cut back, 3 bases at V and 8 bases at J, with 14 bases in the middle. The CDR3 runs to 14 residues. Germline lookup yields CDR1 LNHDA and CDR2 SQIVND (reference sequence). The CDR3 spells CASSIGLRGDIQYF. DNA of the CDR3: TGTGCCAGTAGTATTGGCCTCAGAGGTGACATTCAGTACTTC.

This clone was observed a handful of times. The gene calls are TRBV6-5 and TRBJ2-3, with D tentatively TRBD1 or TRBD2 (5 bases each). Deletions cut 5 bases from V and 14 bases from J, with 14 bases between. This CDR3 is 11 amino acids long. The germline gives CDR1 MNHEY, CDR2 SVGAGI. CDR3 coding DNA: TGTGCCAGCAGTCAAGGGGACCGTCGGTATTTT. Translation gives CASSQGDRRYF.

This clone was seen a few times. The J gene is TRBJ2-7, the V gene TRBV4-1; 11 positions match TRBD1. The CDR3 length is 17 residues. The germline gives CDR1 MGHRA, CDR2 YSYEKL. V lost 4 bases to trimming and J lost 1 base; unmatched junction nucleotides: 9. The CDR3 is CASSPGTGGIKSYEQYF. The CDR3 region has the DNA TGCGCCAGCAGCCCCGGGACAGGGGGAATAAAATCCTACGAGCAGTACTTC.

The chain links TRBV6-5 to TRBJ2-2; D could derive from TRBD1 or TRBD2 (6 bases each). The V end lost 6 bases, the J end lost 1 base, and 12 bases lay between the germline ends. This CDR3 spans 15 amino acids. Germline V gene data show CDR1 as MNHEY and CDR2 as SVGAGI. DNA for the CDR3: TGTGCCAGCAGCGGAGGGGGACAGAACACCGGGGAGCTGTTTTTT. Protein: CASSGGGQNTGELFF.

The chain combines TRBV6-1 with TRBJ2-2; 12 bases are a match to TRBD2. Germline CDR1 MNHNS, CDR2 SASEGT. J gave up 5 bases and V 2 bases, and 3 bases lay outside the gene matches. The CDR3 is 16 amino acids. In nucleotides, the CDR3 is TGTGCCAGCAGTGAAACTAGCGGGGGGAATACCGGGGAGCTGTTTTTT. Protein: CASSETSGGNTGELFF.

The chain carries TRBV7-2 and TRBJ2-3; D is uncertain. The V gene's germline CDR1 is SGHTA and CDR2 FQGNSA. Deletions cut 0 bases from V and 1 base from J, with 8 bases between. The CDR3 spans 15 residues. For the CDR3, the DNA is TGTGCCAGCAGCTTAGCTGGATTACGCACAGATACGCAGTATTTT. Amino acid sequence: CASSLAGLRTDTQYF.

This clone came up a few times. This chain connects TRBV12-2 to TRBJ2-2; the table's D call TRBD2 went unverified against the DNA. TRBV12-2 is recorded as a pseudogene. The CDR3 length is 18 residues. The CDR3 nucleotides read TGTGCAAGTCGCCTATGCATGCCGGGACTAGCGAGAACCGGGGAGCTGTTTTTT. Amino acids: CASRLCMPGLARTGELFF.

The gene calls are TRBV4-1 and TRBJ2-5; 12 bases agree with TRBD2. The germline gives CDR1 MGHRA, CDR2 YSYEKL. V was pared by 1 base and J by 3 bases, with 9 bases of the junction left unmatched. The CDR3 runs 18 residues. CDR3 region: CASSQGPSSGGAKETQYF. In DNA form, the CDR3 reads TGCGCCAGCAGCCAAGGTCCGTCTAGCGGGGGGGCCAAAGAGACCCAGTACTTC.

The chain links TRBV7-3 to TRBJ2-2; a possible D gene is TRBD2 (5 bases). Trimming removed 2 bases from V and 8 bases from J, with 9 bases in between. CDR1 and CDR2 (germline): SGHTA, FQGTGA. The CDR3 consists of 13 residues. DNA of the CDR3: TGTGCCAGCAGCTTAGCGAGGGATGGGGAGCTGTTTTTT. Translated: CASSLARDGELFF.

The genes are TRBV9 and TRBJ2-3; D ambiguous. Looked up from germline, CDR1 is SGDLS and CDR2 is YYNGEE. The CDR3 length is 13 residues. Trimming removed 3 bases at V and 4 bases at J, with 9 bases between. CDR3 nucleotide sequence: TGTGCCAGCAGCGCGAGCCCCCCAGATACGCAGTATTTT. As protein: CASSASPPDTQYF.

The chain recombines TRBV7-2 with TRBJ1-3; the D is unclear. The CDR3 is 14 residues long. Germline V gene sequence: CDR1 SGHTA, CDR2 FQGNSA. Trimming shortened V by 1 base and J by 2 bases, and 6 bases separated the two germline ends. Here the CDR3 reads CASSLVRAGNTIYF. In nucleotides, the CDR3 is TGTGCCAGCAGCTTAGTGAGGGCTGGAAACACCATATATTTT.

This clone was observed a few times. The CDR3 DNA is TGTGCCAGCAGCCGAAACTTCCGGGAGTACAATGAGCAGTTCTTC. It specifies CASSRNFREYNEQFF. V usage is TRBV7-9 and J usage is TRBJ2-1, with D tentatively TRBD2 (6 bases). CDR3 length: 15 residues. Germline CDR1 is SEHNR and CDR2 is FQNEAQ (reference sequence). With 5 bases removed from V and 4 bases from J, the gap between germline ends came to 15 bases.

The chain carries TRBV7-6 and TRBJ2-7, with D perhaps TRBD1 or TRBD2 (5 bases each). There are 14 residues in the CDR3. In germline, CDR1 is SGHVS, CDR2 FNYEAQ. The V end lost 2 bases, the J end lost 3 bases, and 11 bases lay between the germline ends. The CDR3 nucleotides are TGTGCCAGCAGCTTACGGGGACGGAGCTACGAGCAGTACTTC. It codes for CASSLRGRSYEQYF.

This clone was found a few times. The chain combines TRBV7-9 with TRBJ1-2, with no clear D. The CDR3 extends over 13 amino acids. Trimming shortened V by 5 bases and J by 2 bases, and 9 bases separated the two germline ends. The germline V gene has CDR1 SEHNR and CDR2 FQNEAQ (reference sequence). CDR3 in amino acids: CASSPAPNYGYTF. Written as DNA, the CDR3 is TGTGCCAGCAGCCCGGCACCGAACTATGGCTACACCTTC.

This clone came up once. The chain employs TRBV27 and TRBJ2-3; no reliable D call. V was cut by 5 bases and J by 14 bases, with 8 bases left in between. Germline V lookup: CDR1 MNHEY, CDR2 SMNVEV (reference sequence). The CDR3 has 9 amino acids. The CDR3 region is CASSPPGYF. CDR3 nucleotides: TGTGCCAGCAGTCCGCCTGGGTATTTT.

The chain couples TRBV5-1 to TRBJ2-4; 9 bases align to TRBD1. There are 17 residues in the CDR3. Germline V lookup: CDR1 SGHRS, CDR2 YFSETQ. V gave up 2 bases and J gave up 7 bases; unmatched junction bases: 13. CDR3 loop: CASSFLSPGQGLNIQYF. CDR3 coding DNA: TGCGCCAGCAGCTTTCTGTCCCCGGGACAGGGACTTAACATTCAGTACTTC.

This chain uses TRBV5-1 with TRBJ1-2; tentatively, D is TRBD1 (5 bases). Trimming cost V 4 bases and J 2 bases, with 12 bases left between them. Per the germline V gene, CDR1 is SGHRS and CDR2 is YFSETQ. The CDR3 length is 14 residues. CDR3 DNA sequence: TGCGCCAGCAGCGGGACGGGAGAAAACTATGGCTACACCTTC. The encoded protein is CASSGTGENYGYTF.

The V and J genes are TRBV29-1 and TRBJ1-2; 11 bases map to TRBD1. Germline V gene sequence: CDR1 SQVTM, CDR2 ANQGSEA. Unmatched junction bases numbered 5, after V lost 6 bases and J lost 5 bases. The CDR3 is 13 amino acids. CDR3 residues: CSVGQGAEYGYTF. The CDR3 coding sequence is TGCAGCGTCGGACAGGGGGCGGAATATGGCTACACCTTC.

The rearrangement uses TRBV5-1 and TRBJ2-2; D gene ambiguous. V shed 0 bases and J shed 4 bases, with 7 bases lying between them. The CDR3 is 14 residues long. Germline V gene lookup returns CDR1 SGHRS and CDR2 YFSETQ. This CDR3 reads CASSLEGFTGELFF. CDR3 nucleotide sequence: TGCGCCAGCAGCTTGGAAGGGTTCACCGGGGAGCTGTTTTTT.

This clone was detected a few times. The CDR3 nucleotides are TGTGCCAGCAGCCCAGGTGGCGGCTATGGCTACACCTTC. This translates into CASSPGGGYGYTF. The chain couples TRBV7-9 to TRBJ1-2; the D is unclear. Germline CDR1 is SEHNR and CDR2 is FQNEAQ (reference sequence). The CDR3 is made up of 13 amino acids. Deletions cut 5 bases from V and 4 bases from J, with 11 bases between.